This entry lists 9 T cell receptor beta chains sequenced from one sample in a study of response to subunit inactivated influenza vaccine. One entry per CDR3 protein, called by TCRdb with MiXCR from the RT-PCR reads. The sample shows 590,000 or so distinct CDR3 sequences, 12% to 15% of them seen only once. Sample: PBMCs from blood, taken 14 days before vaccination. The receptors here all came from a man over 45 who received an inactivated influenza vaccine.

V is TRBV3-1 and J is TRBJ2-1, with D uncertain. The CDR3 extends over 15 amino acids. Per the germline V gene, CDR1 is LGHDT and CDR2 is YNNKEL (reference sequence). Trimming took off 0 bases at V and 2 bases at J, with 8 bases between the two ends. The chain's CDR3 is CASSQDQRTYNEQFF. DNA for the CDR3: TGTGCCAGCAGCCAAGACCAGCGTACCTACAATGAGCAGTTCTTC.

There are a few counts of this clonotype. The CDR3: CASSFRIGELFF. The CDR3 DNA reads as TGTGCCAGCAGTTTTCGGATCGGGGAGCTGTTTTTT. The chain recombines TRBV27 with TRBJ2-2; unclear D gene. Trimming shortened V by 3 bases and J by 7 bases, and 6 bases separated the two germline ends. The length of the CDR3 is 12 residues. Germline CDR1 and CDR2: MNHEY and SMNVEV (reference sequence).

This chain joins TRBV10-3 and TRBJ2-1, with D uncertain. Germline assignment: CDR1 ENHRY and CDR2 SYGVKD. The CDR3 runs 14 residues. Deletions cut 0 bases from V and 6 bases from J, with 9 bases between. This CDR3 is CAISESISPNEQFF. The CDR3 region has the DNA TGTGCCATCAGTGAGTCGATTAGTCCCAATGAGCAGTTCTTC.

This clonotype was found many times. The rearrangement uses TRBV5-1 and TRBJ2-5, with D possibly matching TRBD2 (6 bases). The CDR3 extends over 15 amino acids. Germline CDR1 is SGHRS and CDR2 is YFSETQ. V dropped 3 bases and J dropped 5 bases, with 17 bases sitting between them. The chain's CDR3 is CASSWGNAGMETQYF. CDR3 in DNA: TGCGCCAGCAGCTGGGGAAACGCGGGGATGGAGACCCAGTACTTC.

There are a few counts of this clonotype. The chain carries TRBV7-9 and TRBJ2-4, with D perhaps TRBD2 (7 bases). In germline, CDR1 is SEHNR, CDR2 FQNEAQ (reference sequence). This CDR3 contains 16 residues. Trimming cost V 7 bases and J 0 bases, with 16 bases left between them. The CDR3 DNA sequence: TGTGCCAGCACCCCGCGGGGGCCTCTAGCCAAAAACATTCAGTACTTC. Translated: CASTPRGPLAKNIQYF.

A few counts support this clonotype. This chain links TRBV5-1 with TRBJ2-5; TRBD1 agrees at 8 bases. V gave up 2 bases and J gave up 2 bases; unmatched junction bases: 2. CDR1 is SGHRS and CDR2 is YFSETQ in the germline V gene. The CDR3 is 14 residues long. In nucleotides, the CDR3 is TGCGCCAGCAGCTTACAGGGGGTACAAGAGACCCAGTACTTC. It codes for CASSLQGVQETQYF.

The chain couples TRBV25-1 to TRBJ2-5; D is undetermined. This CDR3 region has 15 residues. Germline CDR1 is MGHDK and CDR2 is SYGVNS. Trimming stripped 7 bases from V and 5 bases from J, with 20 bases between. CDR3 nucleotides: TGTGCCAGCACCCCCCGTCTTCAGGTGATTGAGACCCAGTACTTC. Protein: CASTPRLQVIETQYF. Full variable domain (rest looked up from reference TRBV25-1 and TRBJ2-5): EADIYQTPRYLVIGTGKKITLECSQTMGHDKMYWYQQDPGMELHLIHYSYGVNSTEKGDLSSESTVSRIRTEHFPLTLESARPSHTSQYLCASTPRLQVIETQYFGPGTRLLVL.

This clonotype was seen many times. The CDR3 spells CASSRLAGPDTQYF. The CDR3 bases are TGCGCCAGCAGCCGACTAGCGGGTCCAGATACGCAGTATTTT. The V call is TRBV5-1, the J call TRBJ2-3; 10 nucleotides match TRBD2. The CDR3 is made up of 14 amino acids. The trim removed 4 bases at V and 4 bases at J, leaving 3 bases unmatched. From germline, CDR1 is SGHRS and CDR2 YFSETQ.

The sample holds a few counts of this clonotype. This sequence joins TRBV2 and TRBJ2-3; D possibly corresponds to TRBD1 (6 bases). The V and J ends lost 3 bases and 6 bases respectively, with 19 bases between them. There are 16 residues in the CDR3. Germline V gives CDR1 SNHLY, CDR2 FYNNEI. The CDR3 here is CASSDGTLGYRDTQYF. DNA of the CDR3: TGTGCCAGCAGTGACGGGACACTTGGGTATAGGGATACGCAGTATTTT.